The T cell receptor beta chain described here comes from a study of T-cell memory formation after mild COVID-19. Study details: Clusters of TCRs were largely donor specific. Study observations and caveats: Cross-reactive memory seemingly joined, as some responding clones were found in pre-infection memory. There was a balanced CD4/CD8 profile in clones contracting day 15 to 85, and later expanders leaned CD4+.

This clonotype has only a few counts. No antigen is known for it. TCRdb itself ran the 5' RACE reads through MiXCR, one entry per CDR3 protein. The sample contains fewer than 350,000 distinct CDR3 sequences, 15% to 20% of which appear only once. Per germline, CDR1 MNHEY and CDR2 SMNVEV (reference sequence). V gave up 8 bases and J gave up 0 bases, with 14 bases separating them. The CDR3 spans 14 residues. The sequence was obtained from a man in his late teens or twenties who had mild COVID-19 (a few samples of this study predate the infection). Cell type and time point are not known. The chain combines TRBV27 with TRBJ2-7; tentatively, D is TRBD1 or TRBD2 (5 bases each). The sequencing input was PBMCs or a T cell subset sorted from them (not recorded which). The CDR3 nucleotides read TGTGCCAGCCGCCCCCGGGGCAGCTCCTACGAGCAGTACTTC. Translated: CASRPRGSSYEQYF.